The T cell receptor beta chain under discussion was sequenced for a study of T cells in Graves' hyperthyroidism and ophthalmopathy. V was clipped by 5 bases and J by 4 bases, with 14 bases between them. Germline V gene lookup returns CDR1 MNHNS and CDR2 SASEGT. The CDR3 extends over 14 amino acids. Participants, patients aged 18 to 65, had newly diagnosed hyperthyroidism with a duration under 2 months. There are a few counts of this clonotype. TCR beta CDR3 sequences were amplified from RNA transcripts. Primed by the HTBI set, a first-round RT-PCR was run on the TCR CDR3. TCRdb reprocessed the multiplex PCR reads with MiXCR, giving one entry per CDR3 protein. The sample holds almost 600,000 distinct CDR3 sequences, about 15% seen once.

Material for sequencing was blood. This TCR derives from a woman aged 25 to 39 with Graves' hyperthyroidism that later progressed to Graves' ophthalmopathy. V usage is TRBV6-1 and J usage is TRBJ1-2; D is ambiguous. The CDR3 reads CASSNGPGSYGYTF. CDR3 coding DNA: TGTGCCAGCAGTAACGGACCGGGGAGCTATGGCTACACCTTC.